Presented here are 26 T cell receptor beta chains from one specimen sequenced in a study of blood T cells in healthy people across ages. The use of a sample-barcoded 5' primer and a J-beta primer mix characterized a second PCR of roughly 6 to 11 cycles. TCRdb independently ran MiXCR on the 5' RACE reads; one entry per CDR3 protein. The sample has around 1.5 million distinct CDR3 sequences, around 42% seen once; the top ten hold approximately 7.9%. Sequenced material: blood. The receptors shown here come from a woman aged 18-35 years in good health.

In DNA, the CDR3 is TGTGCCAGCAGGGTAAGCGGCGCGACCCGCACAGATACGCAGTATTTT. It codes for CASRVSGATRTDTQYF. This rearrangement joins TRBV7-9 to TRBJ2-3, with TRBD2 as a possible D gene (5 bases). The germline V and J ends were trimmed by 6 bases and 1 base, with 17 bases remaining between them. The CDR3 is 16 residues long. CDR1 and CDR2 (germline): SEHNR, FQNEAQ (reference sequence).

V gene TRBV7-8 combines with J gene TRBJ2-7, with 7 bases lining up with TRBD2. The V gene's germline CDR1 is SGHVS and CDR2 FQNEAQ. CDR3 length equals 17 residues. The junction had 12 bases not matched to a gene; V was cut back by 3 bases and J by 1 base. CDR3 region: CASSFPFREGSSYEQYF. CDR3 DNA: TGTGCCAGCAGCTTCCCATTTAGGGAGGGAAGTTCCTACGAGCAGTACTTC.

This chain connects TRBV20-1 to TRBJ2-6, with 7 bases matching TRBD1. Germline trimming cut 6 bases from V and 1 base from J; bases unmatched to any gene: 9. Germline V gene sequence: CDR1 DFQATT, CDR2 SNEGSKA (reference sequence). The CDR3 sequence is 16 residues long. The CDR3 nucleotides are TGCAGTGCAACCGGGACAGCTGAATCTGGGGCCAACGTCCTGACTTTC. As protein: CSATGTAESGANVLTF.

This sequence joins TRBV20-1 and TRBJ1-2; D possibly corresponds to TRBD1 (5 bases). Germline V gives CDR1 DFQATT, CDR2 SNEGSKA (reference sequence). The V end was cut by 0 bases, the J end by 13 bases, with 18 bases between. The CDR3 has 13 amino acids. CDR3 amino acids: CSARDPLGGIATF. The CDR3 bases are TGCAGTGCTAGAGATCCCTTGGGGGGGATCGCCACCTTC.

This chain links TRBV5-1 with TRBJ2-7; perhaps TRBD1 as D (5 bases). This CDR3 has 13 residues. Germline CDR1 is SGHRS and CDR2 is YFSETQ. V dropped 2 bases and J dropped 7 bases, with 13 bases sitting between them. In DNA form, the CDR3 reads TGCGCCAGCAGCTTTAGGACACCAGGGGAGCAGTACTTC. Translation gives CASSFRTPGEQYF.

This clonotype is a singleton in its sample. V and J are TRBV30 and TRBJ2-3, with TRBD2 identical over 14 bases. The germline V gene encodes CDR1 GTSNPN and CDR2 SVGIG (reference sequence). V shed 3 bases and J 5 bases; nucleotides not matched to a gene: 1. The CDR3 contains 14 residues. CDR3 sequence reads: CAWRGLAGVDTQYF. DNA for the CDR3: TGTGCCTGGAGGGGACTAGCGGGAGTAGATACGCAGTATTTT.

The chain has TRBV27 and TRBJ1-5, with a weak D call TRBD1 (6 bases). With 6 bases removed from V and 3 bases from J, the gap between germline ends came to 15 bases. There are 15 residues in the CDR3. Germline-derived CDR1 and CDR2 are MNHEY and SMNVEV (reference sequence). This CDR3 is CASRPLQGDNQPQHF. The CDR3 bases are TGTGCCAGCAGGCCTCTACAGGGAGACAATCAGCCCCAGCATTTT.

There are many counts of this clonotype. The chain recombines TRBV29-1 with TRBJ2-7; unclear D gene. Germline CDR1 is SQVTM and CDR2 is ANQGSEA. Trimming shortened V by 0 bases and J by 0 bases, and 6 bases separated the two germline ends. This CDR3 has 13 amino acids. CDR3 in amino acids: CSVEDGSSYEQYF. CDR3 DNA sequence: TGCAGCGTTGAAGACGGGTCCTCCTACGAGCAGTACTTC.

The V and J genes are TRBV9 and TRBJ1-1; a possible D gene is TRBD1 (6 bases). Germline CDR1 and CDR2: SGDLS and YYNGEE. CDR3 length equals 13 residues. V lost 4 bases to trimming and J lost 4 bases, with 11 bases between them. Here the CDR3 reads CASSIRGGTEAFF. CDR3 nucleotide sequence: TGTGCCAGCAGCATCAGGGGTGGCACTGAAGCTTTCTTT.

This clonotype was seen more than once but under ten times. This sequence joins TRBV4-2 and TRBJ2-1; tentative D call: TRBD1 (5 bases). Germline V gene data show CDR1 as LGHNA and CDR2 as YNFKEQ. Trimming took off 0 bases at V and 7 bases at J, with 13 bases between the two ends. The CDR3 is 15 residues long. The chain's CDR3 is CASSQESETVNEQFF. DNA for the CDR3: TGTGCCAGCAGCCAAGAAAGCGAGACAGTAAATGAGCAGTTCTTC.

This chain connects TRBV7-2 to TRBJ2-5, with a possible D match to TRBD1 (6 bases). Trimming pared 5 bases from V and 4 bases from J, leaving 14 bases between. CDR1 SGHTA and CDR2 FQGNSA come from the germline V gene. This CDR3 has 14 residues. CDR3 sequence (DNA): TGTGCCAGCAGCGTAAGGGGGATTGGAGAGACCCAGTACTTC. It is translated as CASSVRGIGETQYF. The whole variable domain, remainder taken from reference TRBV7-2 and TRBJ2-5, is GAGVSQSPSNKVTEKGKDVELRCDPISGHTALYWYRQSLGQGLEFLIYFQGNSAPDKSGLPSDRFSAERTGGSVSTLTIQRTQQEDSAVYLCASSVRGIGETQYFGPGTRLLVL.

J is TRBJ1-2 and V is TRBV20-1; 9 positions match TRBD1. V shed 5 bases and J 2 bases; nucleotides not matched to a gene: 9. Germline V gene data show CDR1 as DFQATT and CDR2 as SNEGSKA (reference sequence). This CDR3 has 15 residues. CDR3: CSAPLGDRANYGYTF. CDR3 in DNA: TGCAGTGCTCCCTTAGGGGACAGGGCGAACTATGGCTACACCTTC.

This clonotype came up a few times. The V and J genes are TRBV7-2 and TRBJ2-5; maybe TRBD2 (5 bases). Germline V CDR1 and CDR2: SGHTA, FQGNSA. There are 15 residues in the CDR3. V shed 1 base and J shed 1 base, with 10 bases lying between them. The CDR3 loop is CASSLGRVAQETQYF. CDR3 in DNA: TGTGCCAGCAGCTTAGGGCGGGTGGCCCAAGAGACCCAGTACTTC.

This clonotype was seen only a few times. This chain uses TRBV12-3 or TRBV12-4 with TRBJ1-2; 9 bases are a match to TRBD1. The J segment lost 4 bases and the V segment lost 1 base, leaving 4 bases of the junction unmatched. This CDR3 has 15 amino acids. The CDR3 region has the DNA TGTGCCAGCAGTTTAGGAACAGGGGGCGCCTATGGCTACACCTTC. This sequence encodes CASSLGTGGAYGYTF.

There are a few counts of this clonotype. The chain has TRBV10-3 and TRBJ2-7; D is unresolved. The CDR3 has 13 residues. Trimming shortened V by 7 bases and J by 0 bases, and 10 bases separated the two germline ends. CDR1 is ENHRY and CDR2 is SYGVKD in the germline V gene. CDR3 bases: TGTGCCATCAAGTCCAGCGACTCCTACGAGCAGTACTTC. Amino acids: CAIKSSDSYEQYF.

The rearrangement joins TRBV5-1 to TRBJ2-7; TRBD1 matches at 9 bases. TRBJ2-5 matches the DNA end more closely, so the J call is doubtful. Per germline, CDR1 SGHRS and CDR2 YFSETQ. The CDR3 is 14 amino acids. This chain's CDR3 is CASSWGTGMETQYF. The CDR3 coding sequence is TGCGCCAGCAGCTGGGGGACAGGGATGGAGACCCAGTACTTC.

CDR3 amino acids: CASSFGQGGGPSYSNQPQHF. DNA of the CDR3: TGTGCCAGCAGTTTCGGTCAGGGTGGGGGTCCCTCCTATAGCAATCAGCCCCAGCATTTT. V gene TRBV12-3 or TRBV12-4 combines with J gene TRBJ1-5; a possible D gene is TRBD1 (5 bases). The CDR3 has 20 residues. Trimming left V 3 bases short and J 0 bases short, with 24 bases between.

The rearrangement joins TRBV6-6 to TRBJ2-7; 9 nucleotides line up with TRBD1. V shed 2 bases, J shed 1 base, and the junction held 3 bases outside the gene matches. Germline-derived CDR1 and CDR2 are MNHNY and SVGAGI (reference sequence). CDR3 length: 15 amino acids. The CDR3 is CASSYNRGLSYEQYF. Here the CDR3 DNA reads TGTGCCAGCAGTTACAACAGGGGGCTGTCCTACGAGCAGTACTTC.

The rearrangement joins TRBV18 to TRBJ2-1; 14 bases are a match to TRBD2. Germline V gene lookup returns CDR1 KGHSH and CDR2 LQKENI. The ends lost 3 bases at V and 12 bases at J; junction bases unmatched: 10. The CDR3 contains 16 residues. CDR3 sequence (DNA): TGTGCCAGCTCACCGACACTTGGACTAGCGGGAGGCGCGCAGTTCTTC. Translated: CASSPTLGLAGGAQFF. Based on the CDR3 plus reference TRBV18 and TRBJ2-1, the full variable domain is NAGVMQNPRHLVRRRGQEARLRCSPMKGHSHVYWYRQLPEEGLKFMVYLQKENIIDESGMPKERFSAEFPKEGPSILRIQQVVRGDSAAYFCASSPTLGLAGGAQFFGPGTRLTVL.

The chain employs TRBV9 and TRBJ1-1, with 10 nucleotides matching TRBD1. Germline trimming cut 6 bases from V and 4 bases from J; bases unmatched to any gene: 6. CDR1 is SGDLS and CDR2 is YYNGEE in the germline V gene. CDR3 length: 14 amino acids. The CDR3: CASKRDRGSTEAFF. The CDR3 nucleotides are TGTGCCAGCAAGAGGGACAGGGGTAGCACTGAAGCTTTCTTT.

The CDR3 sequence: CSARSTGSRLGYNEQFF. In nucleotides, the CDR3 is TGCAGTGCTAGATCAACCGGGAGCAGGCTAGGGTACAATGAGCAGTTCTTC. The chain recombines TRBV20-1 with TRBJ2-1, with a possible D match to TRBD2 (6 bases). This CDR3 has 17 residues. V lost 2 bases and J 4 bases, leaving 21 bases between the germline ends. Germline CDR1 DFQATT, CDR2 SNEGSKA (reference sequence).

The chain links TRBV2 to TRBJ1-2; D remains unclear. Trimming removed 7 bases from V and 7 bases from J, with 19 bases in between. Germline CDR1 reads SNHLY; CDR2 reads FYNNEI. This CDR3 comprises 14 residues. The CDR3 protein is CASTNTVGSLGYTF. DNA of the CDR3: TGTGCCAGCACGAACACAGTTGGGTCGCTTGGCTACACCTTC. The full variable domain, with the rest looked up from reference TRBV2 and TRBJ1-2, is EPEVTQTPSHQVTQMGQEVILRCVPISNHLYFYWYRQILGQKVEFLVSFYNNEISEKSEIFDDQFSVERPDGSNFTLKIRSTKLEDSAMYFCASTNTVGSLGYTFGSGTRLTVV.

The table lists this clonotype with a few counts. V gene TRBV6-1 combines with J gene TRBJ1-2; D unclear. Germline values: CDR1 MNHNS, CDR2 SASEGT. The V gene lost 7 bases and the J gene lost 3 bases, with 15 bases spanning the gap. The CDR3 spans 14 residues. CDR3 DNA: TGTGCCAGCATCACTGGCCCGGGCCACTATGGCTACACCTTC. Protein sequence: CASITGPGHYGYTF.

Comment on this clonotype: A junction end diverges from the germline sequence, so it may reflect a read error. V and J are TRBV7-2 and TRBJ2-7, with TRBD2 matching 8 bases. This CDR3 has 14 amino acids. Germline CDR1 and CDR2: SGHTA and FQGNSA. CDR3 region: CASSLRREAYEQYF. CDR3 DNA: TGTGCAAGCAGCTTAAGGCGGGAGGCCTACGAGCAGTACTTC.

The chain is built from TRBV11-1 and TRBJ2-5, with a possible D match to TRBD2 (5 bases). The germline CDR1 and CDR2 sequences are SGHAT and FQDESV (reference sequence). The germline V and J ends were trimmed by 1 base and 11 bases, with 20 bases remaining between them. This CDR3 has 15 amino acids. The CDR3 protein is CASSLGNRASEGQYF. For the CDR3, the DNA is TGTGCCAGCAGCTTAGGGAACCGGGCCTCTGAGGGACAGTACTTC.

The V gene is TRBV6-2 or TRBV6-3, the J gene TRBJ1-2; D is undetermined. Per the germline V gene, CDR1 is MNHEY and CDR2 is SVGEGT. Trimming stripped 6 bases from V and 0 bases from J, with 8 bases between. The CDR3 runs to 13 residues. CDR3 protein: CASSRYSNYGYTF. CDR3 DNA sequence: TGTGCCAGCAGCCGGTACTCTAACTATGGCTACACCTTC.